This T cell receptor (beta chain) was found in a study of shared clonotypes between healthy human individuals. Notes on the study in general: Sampling covered blood only; tissue repertoires likely differ.

CD45RO negativity and positive selection for CCR7 defined naive CD8 cells, a population that excluded terminally differentiated effector memory CD45RA+ cells. All participating donors were Caucasian adults from Nashville, Tennessee. Regarding this clone: What it recognizes is unknown.

Profiled with immunoSEQ multiplex PCR; TCRdb holds only in-frame clones, not every one. Of around 650,000 clones listed, 96% were seen once; the top ten hold approximately 0.12%. The CDR3 has 16 amino acids. Per germline, CDR1 MGHRA and CDR2 YSYEKL. With 0 bases clipped from V and 3 bases from J, the junction kept 5 bases outside the gene matches. This chain uses TRBV4-1 with TRBJ2-3; TRBD2 matches at 8 bases. The sample was naive CD8+ T cells sorted from blood. The receptor was derived from a woman in her twenties or thirties in good health. CDR3 loop: CASSQEETSETDTQYF. CDR3 in DNA: TGCGCCAGCAGCCAAGAAGAGACTAGCGAAACAGATACGCAGTATTTT.